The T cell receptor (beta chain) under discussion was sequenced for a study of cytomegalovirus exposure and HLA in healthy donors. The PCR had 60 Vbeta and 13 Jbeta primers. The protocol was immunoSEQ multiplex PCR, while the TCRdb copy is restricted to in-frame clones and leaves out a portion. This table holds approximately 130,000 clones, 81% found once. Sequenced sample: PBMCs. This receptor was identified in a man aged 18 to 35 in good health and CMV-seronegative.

This CDR3 is CASSQNGGGGGGTGELFF. CDR3 coding DNA: TGCGCCAGCAGCCAGAATGGGGGCGGGGGTGGGGGCACCGGGGAGCTGTTTTTT. The V and J genes are TRBV4-3 and TRBJ2-2, with D perhaps TRBD2 (7 bases). The germline gives CDR1 LGHNA, CDR2 YSLEER. V was trimmed by 3 bases and J by 4 bases, leaving 21 bases between them. CDR3 length: 18 amino acids.